The 16 T cell receptor beta chains reported below all come from one sample, sequenced in a study of blood T cell repertoires in COVID-19. Libraries were prepared by immunoSEQ multiplex PCR; TCRdb keeps only in-frame clonotypes and omits some of them. The data hold about 140,000 clones, with approximately 85% observed a single time. Sequences were obtained from PBMCs or T cells enriched from blood (not recorded which). The origin of the receptors is a woman aged 45 to 65 with acute COVID-19.

A few counts support this clone. This chain joins TRBV7-9 and TRBJ1-1; D gene unclear. The CDR3 spans 15 residues. V shed 2 bases and J shed 5 bases, with 15 bases lying between them. Germline loops: CDR1 SEHNR, CDR2 FQNEAQ (reference sequence). DNA for the CDR3: TGTGCCAGCAGCTTATGGTCAGTCGTTCAAACTGAAGCTTTCTTT. It yields the protein CASSLWSVVQTEAFF.

The J gene is TRBJ2-1, the V gene TRBV15, with 7 nucleotides matching TRBD1. This CDR3 has 15 residues. V shed 6 bases and J 5 bases; nucleotides not matched to a gene: 10. Germline V gene data show CDR1 as LNHNV and CDR2 as YYDKDF (reference sequence). The chain's CDR3 is CATSYNRGLNNEQFF. CDR3 sequence (DNA): TGTGCCACCAGTTACAACAGGGGCCTGAACAATGAGCAGTTCTTC.

This clone was detected a few times. The rearrangement uses TRBV29-1 and TRBJ2-1; TRBD1 matches 7 bases. This CDR3 is built from 14 residues. Germline V lookup: CDR1 SQVTM, CDR2 ANQGSEA. V lost 6 bases and J lost 0; bases outside the gene matches: 5. CDR3 sequence (DNA): TGCAGCGTCCACGGACAGGTCTCCTACAATGAGCAGTTCTTC. This encodes CSVHGQVSYNEQFF.

The V and J genes are TRBV21-1 and TRBJ1-2; TRBD1 is taken as the D call from the table, unchecked against the DNA. TRBV21-1 is a pseudogene. The CDR3 runs to 19 residues. The CDR3 is CASSPKGDSYHDYSYGYTF. The CDR3 DNA sequence: TGTGCCAGCAGCCCGAAGGGGGATTCTTATCACGATTACTCCTATGGCTACACCTTC.

The chain links TRBV21-1 to TRBJ2-7; the table's D call, TRBD1, was not checked against the DNA. TRBV21-1 is classified as a pseudogene. This CDR3 has 14 residues. The CDR3 DNA sequence: TGTGCCAGCACCAGGACAGGGGCGAAATACGAGCAGTACTTC. It is translated as CASTRTGAKYEQYF.

The CDR3 spells CASSTTGTSYNEQFF. The CDR3 DNA follows: TGTGCCAGCAGTACGACAGGGACGTCCTACAATGAGCAGTTCTTC. V is TRBV7-9 and J is TRBJ2-1; 7 nucleotides align to TRBD1. V trimming: 6 bases; J trimming: 1 base; junction bases outside the gene matches: 6. The CDR3 covers 15 residues. The germline CDR1 and CDR2 sequences are SEHNR and FQNEAQ (reference sequence).

This clone was observed a few times. The CDR3: CASRDMGLAGGWNVGETQYF. The CDR3 bases are TGCGCCAGCAGGGACATGGGACTAGCGGGAGGCTGGAACGTTGGGGAGACCCAGTACTTC. The V and J genes are TRBV10-1 and TRBJ2-5; 15 bases are shared with TRBD2. Germline assignment: CDR1 WNHNN and CDR2 SYGVQD (reference sequence). This CDR3 comprises 20 residues. V shed 6 bases, J shed 5 bases, and the junction held 19 bases outside the gene matches.

The chain links TRBV19 to TRBJ1-6; D not resolved. CDR1 is LNHDA and CDR2 is SQIVND in the germline V gene (reference sequence). Trimming left V 6 bases short and J 9 bases short, with 15 bases between. The CDR3 is 14 residues long. The CDR3 is CASRDGGLSSPLHF. CDR3 nucleotides: TGTGCCAGTAGGGACGGCGGGCTGAGTTCACCCCTCCACTTT.

Concerning this clone itself: The sample holds other DNA sequences that translate to the same CDR3. The V call is TRBV3-1 (or the pseudogene TRBV3-2), the J call TRBJ1-1; D is perhaps TRBD1 (5 bases). The germline V gene encodes CDR1 LGHDT and CDR2 YNNKEL (reference sequence). The CDR3 covers 14 residues. With 1 base removed from V and 1 base from J, the gap between germline ends came to 7 bases. CDR3 loop: CASSQADRNTEAFF. DNA for the CDR3: TGTGCCAGCAGCCAAGCCGACAGGAACACTGAAGCTTTCTTT.

The rearrangement links TRBV5-4 to TRBJ2-7, with D tentatively TRBD2 (5 bases). The CDR3 consists of 13 residues. The V gene lost 1 base and the J gene lost 8 bases, with 13 bases spanning the gap. The V gene's germline CDR1 is SGHNT and CDR2 YYREEE (reference sequence). This CDR3 is CASSLSSEVKQYF. CDR3 sequence (DNA): TGTGCCAGCAGCTTGTCTTCGGAGGTGAAGCAGTACTTC.

The chain couples TRBV27 to TRBJ1-5; D is ambiguous. CDR1 MNHEY and CDR2 SMNVEV come from the germline V gene (reference sequence). V was trimmed by 3 bases and J by 2 bases, leaving 11 bases between them. The CDR3 spans 15 residues. The CDR3 sequence: CASSFRGLRNQPQHF. CDR3 bases: TGTGCCAGCAGTTTTCGAGGGTTACGCAATCAGCCCCAGCATTTT.

This rearrangement joins TRBV11-2 to TRBJ2-5, with TRBD2 identical over 7 bases. Trimming at V came to 8 bases and at J to 1 base, leaving 10 bases not matched to a gene. This CDR3 spans 15 amino acids. Germline-derived CDR1 and CDR2 are SGHAT and FQNNGV. The CDR3 protein is CASQDFGLGQETQYF. The CDR3 nucleotides are TGTGCCAGCCAAGATTTCGGACTAGGCCAAGAGACCCAGTACTTC.

The V call is TRBV18, the J call TRBJ2-7; possible D gene TRBD2, 7 bases. V was cut by 3 bases and J by 4 bases, with 10 bases left in between. The CDR3 covers 13 residues. Germline V gene data show CDR1 as KGHSH and CDR2 as LQKENI. In DNA, the CDR3 is TGTGCCAGCTCACCCGGGGGGCAGTACGAGCAGTACTTC. Protein: CASSPGGQYEQYF.

This clone was seen only a few times. The chain is built from TRBV28 and TRBJ1-6; possibly TRBD1 for D (5 bases). The CDR3 totals 15 residues. Germline V gives CDR1 MDHEN, CDR2 SYDVKM. V lost 2 bases and J lost 3, with 8 bases in between. The CDR3 DNA reads TGTGCCAGCAGTTTAGGGGCGATCTATAATTCACCCCTCCACTTT. Encoded protein: CASSLGAIYNSPLHF.

This clone was picked up one time. This rearrangement joins TRBV20-1 to TRBJ1-5; the D is unclear. The CDR3 covers 13 residues. Germline loops: CDR1 DFQATT, CDR2 SNEGSKA (reference sequence). The germline V and J ends were trimmed by 3 bases and 4 bases, with 10 bases remaining between them. CDR3 sequence reads: CSASGQLNQPQHF. In DNA, the CDR3 is TGCAGTGCTAGTGGTCAACTAAATCAGCCCCAGCATTTT.

The chain carries TRBV7-3 and TRBJ2-1, with 8 bases identical to TRBD2. The germline gives CDR1 SGHTA, CDR2 FQGTGA. This CDR3 comprises 18 residues. V gave up 3 bases and J gave up 2 bases; unmatched junction bases: 12. This CDR3 is CASSFSLGGDFTYNEQFF. CDR3 DNA: TGTGCCAGCAGCTTTAGCCTCGGGGGGGATTTTACCTACAATGAGCAGTTCTTC.